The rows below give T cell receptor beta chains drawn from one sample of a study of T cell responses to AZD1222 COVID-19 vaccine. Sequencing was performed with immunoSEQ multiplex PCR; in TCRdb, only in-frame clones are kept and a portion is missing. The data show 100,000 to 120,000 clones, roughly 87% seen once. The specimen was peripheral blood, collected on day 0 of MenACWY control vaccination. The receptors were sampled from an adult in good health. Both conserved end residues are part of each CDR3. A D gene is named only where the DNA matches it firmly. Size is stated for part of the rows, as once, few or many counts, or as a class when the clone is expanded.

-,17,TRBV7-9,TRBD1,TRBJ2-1,TGTGCCAGCAGCCGCGACAGGGGTCGTGCGTACGACAATGAGCAGTTCTTC,CASSRDRGRAYDNEQFF
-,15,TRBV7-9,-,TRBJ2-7,TGTGCCAGCAGCTTATACGGAAGCCCTCCCTACGAGCAGTACTTC,CASSLYGSPPYEQYF
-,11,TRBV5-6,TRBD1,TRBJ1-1,TGTGCCAGCAGCCGGGACAGCGGGGCTTTCTTT,CASSRDSGAFF
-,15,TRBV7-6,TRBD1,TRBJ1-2,TGTGCCAGCAGCTCCGCACGAGGGACAGGGTATGGCTACACCTTC,CASSSARGTGYGYTF
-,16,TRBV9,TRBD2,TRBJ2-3,TGTGCCAGCAGCGCCCTAGCGGGGGGAGGAGCAGATACGCAGTATTTT,CASSALAGGGADTQYF
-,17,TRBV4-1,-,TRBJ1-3,TGCGCCAGCAGCCAAGAGGTTGTGGGATCCTCTGGAAACACCATATATTTT,CASSQEVVGSSGNTIYF
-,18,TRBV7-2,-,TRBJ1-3,TGTGCCAGCAGCTTAGTGGTGGGCAGGCCCTACTCTGGAAACACCATATATTTT,CASSLVVGRPYSGNTIYF
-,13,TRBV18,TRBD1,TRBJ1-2,TGTGCCAGCTCACCGCAGACAGGGGATGGCTACACCTTC,CASSPQTGDGYTF
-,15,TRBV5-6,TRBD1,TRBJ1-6,TGTGCCAGCAGCTTTGGGACAGGATCTAATTCACCCCTCCACTTT,CASSFGTGSNSPLHF
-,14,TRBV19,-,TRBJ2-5,TGTGCCAGTAGTATAAGCCTAGCCGGGGAGACCCAGTACTTC,CASSISLAGETQYF
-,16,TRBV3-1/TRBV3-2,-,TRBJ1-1,TGTGCCAGCAGCCCCAATTGGGAAAGGGGTTACACTGAAGCTTTCTTT,CASSPNWERGYTEAFF
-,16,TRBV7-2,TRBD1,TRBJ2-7,TGTGCCAGCAGCCCGGCGGGACAGGGACCCTCCTACGAGCAGTACTTC,CASSPAGQGPSYEQYF
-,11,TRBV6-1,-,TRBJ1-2,TGTGCCAGCAGTGAAGTCGTTGGCTACACCTTC,CASSEVVGYTF
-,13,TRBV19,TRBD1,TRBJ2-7,TGTGCCAGTAGTCTGGGACAGGGCTACGAGCAGTACTTC,CASSLGQGYEQYF
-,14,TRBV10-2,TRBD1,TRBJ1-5,TGCGCCAGCAGTGAGGGGACAGGGTATCAGCCCCAGCATTTT,CASSEGTGYQPQHF
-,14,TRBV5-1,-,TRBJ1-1,TGCGCCAGCAGCTTTACAGGGTGGGCCACTGAAGCTTTCTTT,CASSFTGWATEAFF
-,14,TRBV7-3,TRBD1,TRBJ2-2,TGTGCCAGCAGCACGGGACAGCGAACCGGGGAGCTGTTTTTT,CASSTGQRTGELFF
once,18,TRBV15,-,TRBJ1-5,TGTGCCACCAGCAGAGATGTGTCAGCAGGAAATAGCAATCAGCCCCAGCATTTT,CATSRDVSAGNSNQPQHF
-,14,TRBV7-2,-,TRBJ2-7,TGTGCCAGCAAAAAAGAAGGCACCCTTTACGAGCAGTACTTC,CASKKEGTLYEQYF
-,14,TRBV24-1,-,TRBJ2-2,TGTGCCACCAGTTCTTCTGGGGGCACCGGGGAGCTGTTTTTT,CATSSSGGTGELFF
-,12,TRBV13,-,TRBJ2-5,TGTGCCAGCAGCCGACCGGGGGAGACCCAGTACTTC,CASSRPGETQYF
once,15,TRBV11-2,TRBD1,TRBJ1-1,TGTGCCAGCAGCTTTACCGGGACAGGGGGCACTGAAGCTTTCTTT,CASSFTGTGGTEAFF
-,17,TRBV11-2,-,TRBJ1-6,TGTGCCAGCAGCTTAGTTGGAAGGGTCGGTTATAATTCACCCCTCCACTTT,CASSLVGRVGYNSPLHF
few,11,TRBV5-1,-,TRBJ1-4,TGCGCCAGCAGCTTGGGTGAAAAACTGTTTTTT,CASSLGEKLFF
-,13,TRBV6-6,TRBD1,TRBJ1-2,TGTGCCAGCAGGGGGGACAGTTTCTATGGCTACACCTTC,CASRGDSFYGYTF
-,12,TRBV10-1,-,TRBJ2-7,TGCGCCAGCCTGGGCCTATCCTACGAGCAGTACTTC,CASLGLSYEQYF
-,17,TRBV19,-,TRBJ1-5,TGTGCCAGTAGTAGCGGTCCCCCCAGGGATGGCAATCAGCCCCAGCATTTT,CASSSGPPRDGNQPQHF
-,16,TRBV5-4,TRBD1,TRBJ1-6,TGTGCCAGCAGCGCCCGAAACAGGGGTAATAATTCACCCCTCCACTTT,CASSARNRGNNSPLHF
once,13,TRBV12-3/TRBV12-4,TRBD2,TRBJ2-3,TGTGCCACCGAGCGGGGGGGCGCAGATACGCAGTATTTT,CATERGGADTQYF
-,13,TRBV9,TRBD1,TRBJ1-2,TGTGCCAGCAGCGCGAGACAGGGCAATGGCTACACCTTC,CASSARQGNGYTF